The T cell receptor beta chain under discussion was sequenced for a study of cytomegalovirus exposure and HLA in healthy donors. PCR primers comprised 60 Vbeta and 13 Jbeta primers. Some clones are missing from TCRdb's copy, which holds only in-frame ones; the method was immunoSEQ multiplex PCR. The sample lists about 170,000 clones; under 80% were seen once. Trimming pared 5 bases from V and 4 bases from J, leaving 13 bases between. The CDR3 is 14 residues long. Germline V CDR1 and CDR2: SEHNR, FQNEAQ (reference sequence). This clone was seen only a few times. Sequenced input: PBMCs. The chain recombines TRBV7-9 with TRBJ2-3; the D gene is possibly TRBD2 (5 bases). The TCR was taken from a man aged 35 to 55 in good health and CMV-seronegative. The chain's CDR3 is CASSPTSSADTQYF. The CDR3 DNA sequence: TGTGCCAGCAGCCCAACTAGTTCGGCAGATACGCAGTATTTT.